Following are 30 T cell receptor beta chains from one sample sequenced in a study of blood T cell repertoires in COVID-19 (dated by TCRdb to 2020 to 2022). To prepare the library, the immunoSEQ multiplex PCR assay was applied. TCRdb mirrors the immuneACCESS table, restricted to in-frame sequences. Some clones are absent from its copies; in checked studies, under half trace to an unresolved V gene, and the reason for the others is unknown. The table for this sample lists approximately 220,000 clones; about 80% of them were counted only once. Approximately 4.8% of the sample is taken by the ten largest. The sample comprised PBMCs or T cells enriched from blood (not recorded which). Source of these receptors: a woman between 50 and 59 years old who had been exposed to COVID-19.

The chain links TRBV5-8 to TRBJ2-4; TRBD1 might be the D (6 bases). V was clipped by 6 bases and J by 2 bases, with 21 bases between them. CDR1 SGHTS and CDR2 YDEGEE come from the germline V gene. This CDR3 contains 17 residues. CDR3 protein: CASNLGAVTGPKNIQYF. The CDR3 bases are TGTGCCAGCAATCTGGGGGCGGTTACGGGACCCAAAAACATTCAGTACTTC.

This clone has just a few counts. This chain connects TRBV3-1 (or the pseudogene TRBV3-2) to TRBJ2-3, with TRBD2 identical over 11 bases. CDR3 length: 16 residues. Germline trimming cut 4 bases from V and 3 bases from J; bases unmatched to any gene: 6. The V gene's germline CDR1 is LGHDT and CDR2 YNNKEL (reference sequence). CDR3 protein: CASSPGASGGTDTQYF. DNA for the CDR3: TGTGCCAGCAGCCCAGGGGCTAGCGGGGGGACAGATACGCAGTATTTT.

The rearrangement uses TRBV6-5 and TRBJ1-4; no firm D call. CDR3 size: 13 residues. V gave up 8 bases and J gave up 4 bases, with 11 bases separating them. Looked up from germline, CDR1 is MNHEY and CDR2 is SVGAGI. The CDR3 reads CASGTSYNEKLFF. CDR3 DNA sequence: TGTGCCAGCGGTACGAGTTATAATGAAAAACTGTTTTTT.

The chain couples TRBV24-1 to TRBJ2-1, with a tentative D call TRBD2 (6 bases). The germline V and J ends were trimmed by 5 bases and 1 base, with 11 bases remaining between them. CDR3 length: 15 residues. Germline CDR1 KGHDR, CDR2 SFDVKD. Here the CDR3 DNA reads TGTGCCACCAGTGGCACTAGCCGTTCCTACAATGAGCAGTTCTTC. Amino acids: CATSGTSRSYNEQFF.

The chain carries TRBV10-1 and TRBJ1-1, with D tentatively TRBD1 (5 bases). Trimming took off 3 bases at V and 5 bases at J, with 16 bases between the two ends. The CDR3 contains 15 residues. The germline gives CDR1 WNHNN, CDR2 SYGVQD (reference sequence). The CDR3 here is CASSDGDSRWTEAFF. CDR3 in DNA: TGCGCCAGCAGTGACGGGGACTCGAGGTGGACTGAAGCTTTCTTT.

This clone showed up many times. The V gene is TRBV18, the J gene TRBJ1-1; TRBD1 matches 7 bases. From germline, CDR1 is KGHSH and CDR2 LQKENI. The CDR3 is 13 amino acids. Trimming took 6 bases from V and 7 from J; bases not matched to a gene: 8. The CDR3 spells CASSQTGRGEAFF. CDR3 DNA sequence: TGTGCCAGCTCGCAGACAGGGCGCGGTGAAGCTTTCTTT.

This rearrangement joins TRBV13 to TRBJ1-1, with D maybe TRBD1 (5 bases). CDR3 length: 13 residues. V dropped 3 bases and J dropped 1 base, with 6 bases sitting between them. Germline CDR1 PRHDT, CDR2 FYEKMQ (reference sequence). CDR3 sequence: CASSLQGNTEAFF. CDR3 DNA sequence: TGTGCCAGCAGCTTGCAGGGGAACACTGAAGCTTTCTTT.

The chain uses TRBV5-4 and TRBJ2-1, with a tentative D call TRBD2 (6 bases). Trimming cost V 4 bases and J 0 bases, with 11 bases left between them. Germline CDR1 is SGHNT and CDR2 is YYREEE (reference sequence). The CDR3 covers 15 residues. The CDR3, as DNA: TGTGCCAGCAGCATGGGGACTGACTCCTACAATGAGCAGTTCTTC. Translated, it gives CASSMGTDSYNEQFF. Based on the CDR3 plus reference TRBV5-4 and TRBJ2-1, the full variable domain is ETGVTQSPTHLIKTRGQQVTLRCSSQSGHNTVSWYQQALGQGPQFIFQYYREEENGRGNFPPRFSGLQFPNYSSELNVNALELDDSALYLCASSMGTDSYNEQFFGPGTRLTVL.

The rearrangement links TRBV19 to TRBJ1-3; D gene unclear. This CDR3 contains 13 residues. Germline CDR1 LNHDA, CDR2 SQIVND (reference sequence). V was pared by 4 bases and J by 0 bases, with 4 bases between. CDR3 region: CASSSSSGNTIYF. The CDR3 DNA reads TGTGCCAGTAGTAGTAGCTCTGGAAACACCATATATTTT.

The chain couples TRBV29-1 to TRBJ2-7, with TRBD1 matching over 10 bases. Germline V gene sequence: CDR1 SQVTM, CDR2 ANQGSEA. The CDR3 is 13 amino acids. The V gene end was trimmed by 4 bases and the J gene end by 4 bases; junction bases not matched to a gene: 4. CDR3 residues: CSVALGQGYEQYF. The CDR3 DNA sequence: TGCAGCGTTGCCTTGGGACAGGGGTACGAGCAGTACTTC.

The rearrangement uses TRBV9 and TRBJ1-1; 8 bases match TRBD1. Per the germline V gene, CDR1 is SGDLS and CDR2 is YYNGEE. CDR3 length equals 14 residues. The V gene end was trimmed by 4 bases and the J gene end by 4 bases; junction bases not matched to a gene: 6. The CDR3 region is CASSRGTGGTEAFF. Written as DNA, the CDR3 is TGTGCCAGCAGCAGAGGGACAGGTGGCACTGAAGCTTTCTTT.

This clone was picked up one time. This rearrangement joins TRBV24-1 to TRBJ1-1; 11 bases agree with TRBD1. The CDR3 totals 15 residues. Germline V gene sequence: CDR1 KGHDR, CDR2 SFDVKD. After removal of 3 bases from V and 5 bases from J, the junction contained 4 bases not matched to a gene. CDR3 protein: CATSDPGTGGTEAFF. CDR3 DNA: TGTGCCACCAGTGATCCCGGGACAGGGGGGACTGAAGCTTTCTTT.

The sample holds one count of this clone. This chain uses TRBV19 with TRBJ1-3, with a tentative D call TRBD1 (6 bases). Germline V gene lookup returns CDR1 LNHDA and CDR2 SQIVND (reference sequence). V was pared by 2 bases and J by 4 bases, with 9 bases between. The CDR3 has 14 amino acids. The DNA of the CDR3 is TGTGCCAGTAGTATAACAGGGCCCGGAAACACCATATATTTT. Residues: CASSITGPGNTIYF.

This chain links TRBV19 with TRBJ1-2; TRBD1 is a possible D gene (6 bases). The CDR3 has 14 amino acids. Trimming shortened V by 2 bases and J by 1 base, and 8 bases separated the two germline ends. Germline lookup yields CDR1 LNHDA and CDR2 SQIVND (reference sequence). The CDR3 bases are TGTGCCAGTAGTATAAACAGGGTTAACTATGGCTACACCTTC. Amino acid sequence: CASSINRVNYGYTF.

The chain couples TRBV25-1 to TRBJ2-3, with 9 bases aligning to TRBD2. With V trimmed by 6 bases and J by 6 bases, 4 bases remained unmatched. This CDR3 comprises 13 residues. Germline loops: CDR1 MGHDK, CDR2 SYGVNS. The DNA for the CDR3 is TGTGCCAGCAGCACCGCGGGGGGGGATACGCAGTATTTT. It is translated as CASSTAGGDTQYF.

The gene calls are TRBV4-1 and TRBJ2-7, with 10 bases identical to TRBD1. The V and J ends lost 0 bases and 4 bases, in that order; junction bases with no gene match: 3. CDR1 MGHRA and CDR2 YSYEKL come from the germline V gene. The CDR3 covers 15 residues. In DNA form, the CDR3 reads TGCGCCAGCAGCCAAGATCGGACAGGGGGATACGAGCAGTACTTC. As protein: CASSQDRTGGYEQYF.

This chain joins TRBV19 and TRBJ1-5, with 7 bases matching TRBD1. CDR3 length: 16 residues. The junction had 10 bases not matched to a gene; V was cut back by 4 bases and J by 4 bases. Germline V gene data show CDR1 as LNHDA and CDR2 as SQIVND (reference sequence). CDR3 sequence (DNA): TGTGCCAGTAGTAAACGGACAGGTAGGACGAATCAGCCCCAGCATTTT. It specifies CASSKRTGRTNQPQHF.

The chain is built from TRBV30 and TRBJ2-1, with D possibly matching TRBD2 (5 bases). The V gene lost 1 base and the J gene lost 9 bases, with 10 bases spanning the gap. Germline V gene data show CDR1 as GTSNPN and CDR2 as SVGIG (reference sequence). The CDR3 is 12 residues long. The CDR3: CAWSDRGVEQFF. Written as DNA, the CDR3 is TGTGCCTGGAGTGACCGGGGTGTTGAGCAGTTCTTC.

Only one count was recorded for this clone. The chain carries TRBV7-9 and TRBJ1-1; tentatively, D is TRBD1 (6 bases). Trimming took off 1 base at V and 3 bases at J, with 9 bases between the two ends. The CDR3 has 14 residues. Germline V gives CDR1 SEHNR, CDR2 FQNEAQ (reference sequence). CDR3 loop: CASSLVAGDTEAFF. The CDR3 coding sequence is TGTGCCAGCAGCTTAGTGGCAGGGGACACTGAAGCTTTCTTT.

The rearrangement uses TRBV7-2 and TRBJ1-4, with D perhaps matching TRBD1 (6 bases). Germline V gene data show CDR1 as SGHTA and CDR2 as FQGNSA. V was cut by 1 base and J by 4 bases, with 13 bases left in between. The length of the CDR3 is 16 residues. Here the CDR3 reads CASSLVRQGINEKLFF. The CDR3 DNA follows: TGTGCCAGCAGCTTAGTGAGGCAGGGGATTAATGAAAAACTGTTTTTT.

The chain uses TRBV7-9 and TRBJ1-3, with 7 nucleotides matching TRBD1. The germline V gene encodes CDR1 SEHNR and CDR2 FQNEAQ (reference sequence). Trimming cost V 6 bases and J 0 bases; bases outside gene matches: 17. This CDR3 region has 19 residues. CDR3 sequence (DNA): TGTGCCAGCAGTTATGCTCTACCTACGACAGGGCCCTCTGGAAACACCATATATTTT. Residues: CASSYALPTTGPSGNTIYF.

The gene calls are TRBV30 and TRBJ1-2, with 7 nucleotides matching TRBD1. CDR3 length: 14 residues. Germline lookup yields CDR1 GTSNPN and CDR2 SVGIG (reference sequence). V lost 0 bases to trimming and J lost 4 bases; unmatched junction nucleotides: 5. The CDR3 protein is CAWSVSRGAYGYTF. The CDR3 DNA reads TGTGCCTGGAGTGTATCCAGGGGGGCCTATGGCTACACCTTC.

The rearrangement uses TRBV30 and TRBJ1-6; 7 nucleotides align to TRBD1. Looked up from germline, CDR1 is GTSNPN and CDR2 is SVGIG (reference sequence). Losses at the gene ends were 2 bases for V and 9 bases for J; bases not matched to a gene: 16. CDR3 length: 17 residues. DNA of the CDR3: TGTGCCTGGAGTCATCAAACCCGACAGGGCTGGAGTTCACCCCTCCACTTT. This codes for CAWSHQTRQGWSSPLHF.

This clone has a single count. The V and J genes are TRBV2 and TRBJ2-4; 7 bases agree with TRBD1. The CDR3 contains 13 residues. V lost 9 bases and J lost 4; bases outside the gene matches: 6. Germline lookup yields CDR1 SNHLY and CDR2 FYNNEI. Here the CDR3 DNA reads TGTGCCAGTTCAGAGGGGGCAAAAAACATTCAGTACTTC. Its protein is CASSEGAKNIQYF.

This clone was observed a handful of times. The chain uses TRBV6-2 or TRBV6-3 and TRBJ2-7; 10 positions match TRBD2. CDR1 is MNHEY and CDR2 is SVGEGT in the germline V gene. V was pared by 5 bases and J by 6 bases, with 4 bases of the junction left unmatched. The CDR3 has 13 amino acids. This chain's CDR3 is CASSKRGGTEQYF. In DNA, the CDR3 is TGTGCCAGCAGTAAGCGGGGGGGTACCGAGCAGTACTTC.

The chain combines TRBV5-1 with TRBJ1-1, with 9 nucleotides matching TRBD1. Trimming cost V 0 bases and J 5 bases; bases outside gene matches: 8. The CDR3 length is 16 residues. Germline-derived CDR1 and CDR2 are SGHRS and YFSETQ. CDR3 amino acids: CASSLGQGEVVTEAFF. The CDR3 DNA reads TGCGCCAGCAGCTTGGGACAGGGGGAGGTGGTGACTGAAGCTTTCTTT.

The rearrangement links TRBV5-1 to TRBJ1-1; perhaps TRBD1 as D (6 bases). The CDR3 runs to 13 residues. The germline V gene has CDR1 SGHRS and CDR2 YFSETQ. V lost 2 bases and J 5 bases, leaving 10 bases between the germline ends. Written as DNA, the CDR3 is TGCGCCAGCAGCTTATACAGGGCAACTGAAGCTTTCTTT. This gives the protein CASSLYRATEAFF.

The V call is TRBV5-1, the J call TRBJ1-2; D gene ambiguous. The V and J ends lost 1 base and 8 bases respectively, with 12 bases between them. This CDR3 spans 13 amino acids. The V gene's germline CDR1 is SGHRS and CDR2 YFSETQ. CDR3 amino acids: CASSLQRVGGYTF. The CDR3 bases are TGCGCCAGCAGCTTGCAACGGGTAGGAGGCTACACCTTC. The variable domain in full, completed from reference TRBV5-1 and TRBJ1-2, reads KAGVTQTPRYLIKTRGQQVTLSCSPISGHRSVSWYQQTPGQGLQFLFEYFSETQRNKGNFPGRFSGRQFSNSRSEMNVSTLELGDSALYLCASSLQRVGGYTFGSGTRLTVV.

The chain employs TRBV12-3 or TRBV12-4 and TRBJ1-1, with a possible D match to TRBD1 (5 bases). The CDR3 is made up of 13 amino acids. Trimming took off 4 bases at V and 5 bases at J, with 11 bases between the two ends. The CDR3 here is CASSWQGRTEAFF. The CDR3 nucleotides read TGTGCCAGCAGTTGGCAGGGAAGGACTGAAGCTTTCTTT.

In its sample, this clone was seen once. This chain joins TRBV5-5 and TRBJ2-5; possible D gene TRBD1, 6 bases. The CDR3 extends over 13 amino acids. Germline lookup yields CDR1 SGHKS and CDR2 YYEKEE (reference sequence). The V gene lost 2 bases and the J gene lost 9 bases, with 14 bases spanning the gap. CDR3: CASSLGGDGSQYF. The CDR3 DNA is TGTGCCAGCAGCTTAGGGGGAGATGGGTCCCAGTACTTC.